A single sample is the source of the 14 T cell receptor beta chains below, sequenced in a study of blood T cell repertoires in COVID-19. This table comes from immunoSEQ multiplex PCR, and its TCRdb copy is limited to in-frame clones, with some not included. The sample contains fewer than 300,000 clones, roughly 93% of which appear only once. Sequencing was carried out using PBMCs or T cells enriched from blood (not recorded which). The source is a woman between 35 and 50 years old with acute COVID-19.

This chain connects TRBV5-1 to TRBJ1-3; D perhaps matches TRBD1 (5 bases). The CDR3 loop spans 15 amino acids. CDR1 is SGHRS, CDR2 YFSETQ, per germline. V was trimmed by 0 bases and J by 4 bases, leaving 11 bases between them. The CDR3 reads CASSLGPGRGNTIYF. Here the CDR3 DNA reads TGCGCCAGCAGCTTGGGCCCAGGGCGCGGAAACACCATATATTTT. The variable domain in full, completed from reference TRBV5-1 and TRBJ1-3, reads KAGVTQTPRYLIKTRGQQVTLSCSPISGHRSVSWYQQTPGQGLQFLFEYFSETQRNKGNFPGRFSGRQFSNSRSEMNVSTLELGDSALYLCASSLGPGRGNTIYFGEGSWLTVV.

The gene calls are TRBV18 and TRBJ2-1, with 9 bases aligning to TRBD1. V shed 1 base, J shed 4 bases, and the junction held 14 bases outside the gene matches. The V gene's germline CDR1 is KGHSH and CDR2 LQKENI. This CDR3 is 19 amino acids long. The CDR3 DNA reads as TGTGCCAGCTCACCACGACTAGGACAGGGGCCGACCAAATACAATGAGCAGTTCTTC. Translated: CASSPRLGQGPTKYNEQFF.

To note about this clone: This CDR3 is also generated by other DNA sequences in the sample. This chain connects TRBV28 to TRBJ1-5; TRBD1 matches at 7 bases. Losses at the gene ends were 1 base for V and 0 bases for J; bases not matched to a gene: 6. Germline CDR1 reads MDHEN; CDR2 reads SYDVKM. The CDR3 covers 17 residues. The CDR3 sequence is CASSLYGRGNSNQPQHF. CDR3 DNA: TGTGCCAGCAGTTTATATGGCAGGGGGAATAGCAATCAGCCCCAGCATTTT. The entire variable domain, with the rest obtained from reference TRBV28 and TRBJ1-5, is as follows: DVKVTQSSRYLVKRTGEKVFLECVQDMDHENMFWYRQDPGLGLRLIYFSYDVKMKEKGDIPEGYSVSREKKERFSLILESASTNQTSMYLCASSLYGRGNSNQPQHFGDGTRLSIL.

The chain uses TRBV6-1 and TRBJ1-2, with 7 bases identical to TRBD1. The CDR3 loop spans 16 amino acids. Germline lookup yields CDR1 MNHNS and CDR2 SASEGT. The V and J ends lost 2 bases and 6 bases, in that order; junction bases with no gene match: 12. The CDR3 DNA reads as TGTGCCAGCAGTGAATTCCCCAGGGGGGCGTCAGATGGCTACACCTTC. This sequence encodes CASSEFPRGASDGYTF.

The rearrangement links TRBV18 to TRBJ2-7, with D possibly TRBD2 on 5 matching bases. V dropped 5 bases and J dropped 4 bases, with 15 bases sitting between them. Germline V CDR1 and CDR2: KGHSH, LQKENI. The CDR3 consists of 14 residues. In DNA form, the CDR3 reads TGTGCCAGCTCAGCCTCGACGGGATTGTACGAGCAGTACTTC. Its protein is CASSASTGLYEQYF.

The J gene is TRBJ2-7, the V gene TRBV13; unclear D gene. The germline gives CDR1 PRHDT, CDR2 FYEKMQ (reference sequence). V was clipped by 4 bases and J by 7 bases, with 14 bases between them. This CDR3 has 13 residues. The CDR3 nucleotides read TGTGCCAGCAGCTCAGCCCCCATGCGGGAGCAGTACTTC. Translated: CASSSAPMREQYF.

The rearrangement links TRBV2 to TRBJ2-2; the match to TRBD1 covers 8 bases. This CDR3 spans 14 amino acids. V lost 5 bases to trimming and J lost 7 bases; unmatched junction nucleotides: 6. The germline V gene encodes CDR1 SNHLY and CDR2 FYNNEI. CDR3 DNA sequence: TGTGCCAGCAGTACAGACAGGGGCCGCGGGGAGCTGTTTTTT. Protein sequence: CASSTDRGRGELFF.

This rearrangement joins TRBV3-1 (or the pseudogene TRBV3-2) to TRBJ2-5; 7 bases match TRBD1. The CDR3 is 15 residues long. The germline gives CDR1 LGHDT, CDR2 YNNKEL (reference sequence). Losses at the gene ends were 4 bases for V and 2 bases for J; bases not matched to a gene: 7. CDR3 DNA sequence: TGTGCCAGCAGCCGTACAGGGGTGAGACAAGAGACCCAGTACTTC. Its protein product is CASSRTGVRQETQYF.

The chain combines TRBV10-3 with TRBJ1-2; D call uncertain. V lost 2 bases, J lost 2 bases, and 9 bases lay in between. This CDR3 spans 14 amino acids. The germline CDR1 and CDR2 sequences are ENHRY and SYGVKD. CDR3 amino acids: CAISEPSKNYGYTF. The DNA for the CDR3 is TGTGCCATCAGTGAGCCATCTAAAAACTATGGCTACACCTTC.

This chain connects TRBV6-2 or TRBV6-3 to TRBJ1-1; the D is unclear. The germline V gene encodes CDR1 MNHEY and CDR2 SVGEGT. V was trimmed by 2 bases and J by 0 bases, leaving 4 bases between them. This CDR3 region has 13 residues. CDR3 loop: CASSYPMNTEAFF. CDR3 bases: TGTGCCAGCAGTTACCCTATGAACACTGAAGCTTTCTTT.

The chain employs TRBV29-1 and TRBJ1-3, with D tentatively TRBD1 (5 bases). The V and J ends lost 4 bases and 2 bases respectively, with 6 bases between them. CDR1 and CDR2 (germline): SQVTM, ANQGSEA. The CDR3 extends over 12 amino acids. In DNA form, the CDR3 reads TGCAGCGTTGTAGGGGCTGGAAACACCATATATTTT. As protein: CSVVGAGNTIYF.

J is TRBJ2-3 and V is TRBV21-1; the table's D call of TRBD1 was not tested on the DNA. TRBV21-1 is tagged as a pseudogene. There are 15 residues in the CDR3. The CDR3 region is CASTLGASPPDTQYF. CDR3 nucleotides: TGTGCCAGCACCCTGGGGGCTAGTCCCCCAGATACGCAGTATTTT.

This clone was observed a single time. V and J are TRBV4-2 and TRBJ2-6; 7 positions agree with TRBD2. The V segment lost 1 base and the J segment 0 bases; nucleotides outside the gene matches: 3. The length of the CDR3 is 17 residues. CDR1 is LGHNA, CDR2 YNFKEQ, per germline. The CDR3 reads CASSQAGGSSGANVLTF. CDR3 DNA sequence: TGTGCCAGCAGCCAAGCGGGGGGAAGCTCTGGGGCCAACGTCCTGACTTTC.

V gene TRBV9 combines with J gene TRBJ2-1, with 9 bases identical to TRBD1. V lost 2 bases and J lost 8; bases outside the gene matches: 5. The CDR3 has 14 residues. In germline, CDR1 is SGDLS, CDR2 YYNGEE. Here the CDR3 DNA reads TGTGCCAGCAGCGTCTACAGGGGGCGGGATGAGCAGTTCTTC. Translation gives CASSVYRGRDEQFF.